The present entry profiles one T cell receptor beta chain with its context. Antigen: not known. The junction departs from germline at one end; a sequencing error may be responsible. TCRdb processed the PCR reads anew with MiXCR; each CDR3 protein has one entry. The sample records roughly 320,000 distinct CDR3 sequences, 24% being singletons. The entry originates in a study of molecular identifiers for immune sequencing clone quantification. Study-level findings and limits: Detection of one spiked Jurkat cell's TCR RNA reportedly worked in about a million naive cells. In CMV-specific effectors, clones above 20 copies held over 97% of molecules; naive, under 1%.

Germline V gene lookup returns CDR1 SGHRS and CDR2 YFSETQ. This CDR3 is built from 14 residues. The TCR originated in a human donor in good health. Some libraries in this study had Jurkat cell RNA spiked in. The chain couples TRBV5-1 to TRBJ2-3; possible D gene TRBD1, 6 bases. The source material was naive CD8+ T cells from blood, with Jurkat cell RNA spiked in. The subset denotes: FACS-sorted CD8+CD4-CCR7+CD45RA+ naive T cells. CDR3 nucleotide sequence: TGCGCCGGCAGCTTGATAGGGGGAACAGATACGCAGTATTTT. Translated: CAGSLIGGTDTQYF.